The clone carrying this TCR beta chain appeared once. Its antigen remains unidentified. The data stem from a study of vaccination and CD4 T cells after COVID-19. V lost 6 bases and J lost 7, with 10 bases in between. CDR3 size: 12 residues. Germline CDR1 LNHDA, CDR2 SQIVND (reference sequence). The Oncomine TCR Beta short-read assay sequenced DNA from cultured CD4+ T cells. One entry per CDR3 protein results from TCRdb running MiXCR on the PCR reads. The sample contains some 3,900 distinct CDR3 sequences, approximately 50% of which appear only once. The treatment was: approximately nine-day PBMC culture with coronavirus spike peptide pools or control peptides (ViraFEST assay). Following expansion of antigen-specific T cells with peptide pools, ViraFEST then sequenced TCRs.

The chain employs TRBV19 and TRBJ2-1; no firm D call. The sample consisted of CD4+ T cells from blood, cultured in vitro. The clonotype comes from a human donor who had recovered from COVID-19. The DNA of the CDR3 is TGTGCCAGTAGAGACCAGAGGAATGAGCAGTTCTTC. Protein: CASRDQRNEQFF. The whole variable domain, remainder taken from reference TRBV19 and TRBJ2-1, is DGGITQSPKYLFRKEGQNVTLSCEQNLNHDAMYWYRQDPGQGLRLIYYSQIVNDFQKGDIAEGYSVSREKKESFPLTVTSAQKNPTAFYLCASRDQRNEQFFGPGTRLTVL.